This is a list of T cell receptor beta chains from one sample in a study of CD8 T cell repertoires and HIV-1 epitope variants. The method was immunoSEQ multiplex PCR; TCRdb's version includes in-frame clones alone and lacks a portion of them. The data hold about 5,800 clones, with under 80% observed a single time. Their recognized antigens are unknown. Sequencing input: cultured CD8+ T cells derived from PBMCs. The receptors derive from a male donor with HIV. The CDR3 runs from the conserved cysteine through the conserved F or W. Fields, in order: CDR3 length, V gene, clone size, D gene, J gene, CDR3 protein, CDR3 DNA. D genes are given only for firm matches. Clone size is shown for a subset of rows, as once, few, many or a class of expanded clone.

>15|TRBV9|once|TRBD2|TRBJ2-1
CASSAGDLPGTMQFF
TGTGCCAGCAGCGCGGGGGACCTCCCCGGGACTATGCAGTTCTTC
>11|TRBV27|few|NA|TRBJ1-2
CASSSGLGYTF
TGTGCCAGCAGTTCGGGGTTGGGCTACACCTTC
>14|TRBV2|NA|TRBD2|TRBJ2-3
CASRSGESTDTQYF
TGTGCCAGCAGAAGCGGGGAGTCCACAGATACGCAGTATTTT
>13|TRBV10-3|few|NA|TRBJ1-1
CATQDHTNTEAFF
TGTGCCACCCAAGACCATACGAACACTGAAGCTTTCTTT
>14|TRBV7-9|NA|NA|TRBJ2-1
CASSLVGASDEQFF
TGTGCCAGCAGCTTAGTGGGGGCTAGCGATGAGCAGTTCTTC
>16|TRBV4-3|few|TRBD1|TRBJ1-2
CASSPGSQGAAGGYTF
TGCGCCAGCAGCCCGGGGTCGCAGGGGGCAGCAGGTGGCTACACCTTC
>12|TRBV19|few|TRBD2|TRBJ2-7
CASSMGGSEQYF
TGTGCCAGTAGTATGGGGGGGAGCGAGCAGTACTTC
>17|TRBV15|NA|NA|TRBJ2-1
CATSPMRGHPSYNEQFF
TGTGCCACCAGCCCGATGAGGGGACACCCATCCTACAATGAGCAGTTCTTC
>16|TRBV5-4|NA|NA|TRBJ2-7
CASSLAIQGSSYEQYF
TGTGCCAGCAGCTTGGCCATCCAGGGTTCCTCCTACGAGCAGTACTTC
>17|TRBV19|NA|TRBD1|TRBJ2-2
CASSIDRTGGYTGELFF
TGTGCCAGTAGTATAGACCGGACAGGGGGTTACACCGGGGAGCTGTTTTTT
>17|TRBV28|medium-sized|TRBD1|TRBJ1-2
CASTPGDRGPYGYGYTF
TGTGCCAGCACCCCCGGGGACAGGGGACCCTACGGCTATGGCTACACCTTC
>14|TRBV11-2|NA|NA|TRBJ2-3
CASSPLGGTDTQYF
TGTGCCAGCAGCCCCCTCGGGGGCACAGATACGCAGTATTTT
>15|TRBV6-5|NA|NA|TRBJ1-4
CASTHRGAANEKLFF
TGTGCCAGCACCCATCGGGGCGCGGCTAATGAAAAACTGTTTTTT
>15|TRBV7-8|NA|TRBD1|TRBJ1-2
CASSQGSGQGDGYTF
TGTGCCAGCAGCCAAGGGTCAGGCCAGGGGGATGGCTACACCTTC
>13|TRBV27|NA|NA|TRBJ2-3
CASRARETDTQYF
TGTGCCAGCAGAGCCAGGGAAACAGATACGCAGTATTTT
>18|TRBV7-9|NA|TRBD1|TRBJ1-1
CASSFDFGTGGLNTEAFF
TGTGCCAGCAGCTTCGATTTCGGGACAGGGGGCCTGAACACTGAAGCTTTCTTT
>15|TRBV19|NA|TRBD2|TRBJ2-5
CASSIGGLAGETQYF
TGTGCCAGTAGTATAGGCGGACTAGCGGGGGAGACCCAGTACTTC
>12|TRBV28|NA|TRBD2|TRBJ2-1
CASSRGSGDGFF
TGTGCCAGCAGCCGGGGGAGCGGGGATGGGTTCTTC
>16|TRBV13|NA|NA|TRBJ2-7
CASSQQGGLSSYEQYF
TGTGCCAGCAGCCAACAAGGGGGTCTCAGCTCCTACGAGCAGTACTTC
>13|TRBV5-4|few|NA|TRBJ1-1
CASSLGGNTEAFF
TGTGCCAGCAGCTTGGGGGGGAACACTGAAGCTTTCTTT
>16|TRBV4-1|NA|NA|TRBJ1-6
CASSQEGQPHNSPLHF
TGCGCCAGCAGCCAAGAGGGCCAGCCACATAATTCACCCCTCCACTTT
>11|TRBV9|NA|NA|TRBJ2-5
CASTSPRTQYF
TGTGCCAGCACCAGCCCGAGGACCCAGTACTTC
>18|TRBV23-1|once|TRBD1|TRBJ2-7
CASSQSLVSRDRGHEQYF
TGCGCCAGCAGTCAATCTCTGGTTAGTCGGGACAGGGGCCACGAGCAGTACTTC
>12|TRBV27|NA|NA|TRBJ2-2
CASSYDGSELFF
TGTGCCAGCAGTTACGATGGAAGTGAGCTGTTTTTT
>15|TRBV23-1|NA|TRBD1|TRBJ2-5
CASSQKDRVGETQYF
TGCGCCAGCAGCCAAAAAGACAGGGTGGGTGAGACCCAGTACTTC
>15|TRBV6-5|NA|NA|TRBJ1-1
CASSSVQGVITEAFF
TGTGCCAGCAGTTCCGTACAGGGTGTGATAACTGAAGCTTTCTTT
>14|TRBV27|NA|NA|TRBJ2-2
CASRWGGFTGELFF
TGTGCCAGCAGATGGGGGGGCTTCACCGGGGAGCTGTTTTTT
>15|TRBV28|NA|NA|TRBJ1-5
CASSPVGETNQPQHF
TGTGCCAGCAGCCCCGTCGGGGAGACAAATCAGCCCCAGCATTTT
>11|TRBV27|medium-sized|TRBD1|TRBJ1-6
CASSSGTALHF
TGTGCCAGCAGTTCCGGGACAGCCCTCCACTTT
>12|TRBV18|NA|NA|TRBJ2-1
CASSQNEDEQFF
TGTGCCAGCTCGCAGAATGAGGATGAGCAGTTCTTC
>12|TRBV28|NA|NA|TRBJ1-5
CASSDLNQPQHF
TGTGCCAGCAGTGACCTCAATCAGCCCCAGCATTTT
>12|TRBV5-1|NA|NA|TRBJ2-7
CASEGDSYEQYF
TGCGCCAGCGAAGGGGATTCCTACGAGCAGTACTTC
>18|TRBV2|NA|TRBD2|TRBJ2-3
CASSEAGLAGGRTDTQYF
TGTGCCAGCAGTGAAGCGGGACTAGCGGGGGGGCGGACAGATACGCAGTATTTT
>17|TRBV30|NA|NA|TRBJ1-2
CAWSVLGAALANYGYTF
TGTGCCTGGAGTGTACTGGGGGCCGCCTTAGCTAACTATGGCTACACCTTC
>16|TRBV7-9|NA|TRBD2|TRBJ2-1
CASSLVLGTSGNEQFF
TGTGCCAGCAGCTTAGTCCTAGGGACTAGCGGGAATGAGCAGTTCTTC
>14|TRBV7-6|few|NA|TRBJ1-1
CASSSFSGNTEAFF
TGTGCCAGCAGCTCTTTTAGCGGGAACACTGAAGCTTTCTTT
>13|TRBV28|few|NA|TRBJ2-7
CASSYARVGEQYF
TGTGCCAGCAGTTATGCACGGGTTGGAGAGCAGTACTTC
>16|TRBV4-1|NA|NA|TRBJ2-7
CASSQEGAGEVDEQYF
TGCGCCAGCAGCCAAGAAGGGGCGGGCGAGGTGGACGAGCAGTACTTC
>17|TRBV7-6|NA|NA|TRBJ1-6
CASSLDSLSSYNSPLHF
TGTGCCAGCAGCTTAGACTCCCTCAGCTCCTATAATTCACCCCTCCACTTT
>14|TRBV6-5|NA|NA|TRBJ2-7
CASSYDRRAYEQYF
TGTGCCAGCAGTTACGATCGGAGGGCCTACGAGCAGTACTTC
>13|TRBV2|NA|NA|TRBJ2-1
CASTERRESEQFF
TGTGCCAGCACCGAGCGCAGGGAGAGTGAGCAGTTCTTC
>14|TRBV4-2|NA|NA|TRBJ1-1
CASSQGGGGTEAFF
TGTGCCAGCAGCCAAGGGGGGGGCGGCACTGAAGCTTTCTTT
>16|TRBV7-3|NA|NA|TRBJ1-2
CASSDGGGDQGRGYTF
TGTGCCAGCAGCGATGGGGGAGGGGATCAGGGTAGAGGCTACACCTTC
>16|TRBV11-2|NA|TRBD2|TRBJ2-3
CASSLIAGRSTDTQYF
TGTGCCAGCAGCCTCATAGCGGGACGGAGCACAGATACGCAGTATTTT
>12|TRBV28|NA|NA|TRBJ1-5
CASTTPRGPQHF
TGTGCCAGCACCACACCCAGGGGGCCCCAGCATTTT
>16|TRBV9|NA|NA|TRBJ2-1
CASSVAQDLPENEQFF
TGTGCCAGCAGCGTAGCCCAAGACCTCCCCGAGAATGAGCAGTTCTTC
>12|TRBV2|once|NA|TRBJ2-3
CASRDFTDTQYF
TGTGCCAGCCGGGACTTCACAGATACGCAGTATTTT
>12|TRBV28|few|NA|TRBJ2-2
CASSLETGELFF
TGTGCCAGCAGTTTAGAGACCGGGGAGCTGTTTTTT
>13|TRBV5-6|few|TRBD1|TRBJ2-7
CASSFGQGTEQYF
TGTGCCAGCAGCTTTGGACAGGGGACCGAGCAGTACTTC
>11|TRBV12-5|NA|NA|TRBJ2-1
CASGASDEQFF
TGTGCTAGTGGAGCTAGCGATGAGCAGTTCTTC
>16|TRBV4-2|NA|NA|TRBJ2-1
CASSQDPAGSYNEQFF
TGTGCCAGCAGCCAAGATCCAGCCGGTTCCTACAATGAGCAGTTCTTC
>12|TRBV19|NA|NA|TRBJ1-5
CASSIGYQPQHF
TGTGCCAGTAGCATTGGTTATCAGCCCCAGCATTTT
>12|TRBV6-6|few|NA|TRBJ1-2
CASSGPEAGYTF
TGTGCCAGCAGTGGGCCGGAGGCTGGCTACACCTTC
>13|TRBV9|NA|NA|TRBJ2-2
CASTPRGTGELFF
TGTGCCAGCACCCCCCGCGGGACCGGGGAGCTGTTTTTT
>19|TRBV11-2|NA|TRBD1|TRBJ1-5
CASSLDLRQGAGWNQPQHF
TGTGCCAGCAGCTTAGATTTACGACAGGGGGCGGGGTGGAATCAGCCCCAGCATTTT
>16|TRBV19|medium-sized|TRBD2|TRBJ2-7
CASSIDLTSGVYEQYF
TGTGCCAGTAGTATCGACTTAACTAGCGGGGTATACGAGCAGTACTTC